This TCR beta chain came from a study of identifying expanded T cells in peripheral blood. The study's findings and limits: Over approximately two and four weeks, about 15 and 18 clones changed, versus more than 1 between replicates. Clone count variance between roughly 2-week samples rose with total template count.

Collection occurred without any documented infections or immune events in donors. Sequencing was performed with immunoSEQ multiplex PCR; in TCRdb, only in-frame clones are kept and a portion is missing. The top ten hold more than 5.5% of the sample, which has about 100,000 clones, around 90% seen once. Regarding this clone: The antigen is unknown.

Germline V gene data show CDR1 as SGHVS and CDR2 as FQNEAQ. CDR3 size: 16 residues. Trimming at V came to 3 bases and at J to 8 bases, leaving 13 bases not matched to a gene. The sequenced material came from blood. This chain links TRBV7-8 with TRBJ1-1; 9 bases map to TRBD1. The origin of this receptor is a person aged 18 to 75 in good health. The CDR3 reads CASSLTEGTGFYEAFF. CDR3 in DNA: TGTGCCAGCAGCTTGACCGAGGGGACAGGGTTCTACGAAGCTTTCTTT.